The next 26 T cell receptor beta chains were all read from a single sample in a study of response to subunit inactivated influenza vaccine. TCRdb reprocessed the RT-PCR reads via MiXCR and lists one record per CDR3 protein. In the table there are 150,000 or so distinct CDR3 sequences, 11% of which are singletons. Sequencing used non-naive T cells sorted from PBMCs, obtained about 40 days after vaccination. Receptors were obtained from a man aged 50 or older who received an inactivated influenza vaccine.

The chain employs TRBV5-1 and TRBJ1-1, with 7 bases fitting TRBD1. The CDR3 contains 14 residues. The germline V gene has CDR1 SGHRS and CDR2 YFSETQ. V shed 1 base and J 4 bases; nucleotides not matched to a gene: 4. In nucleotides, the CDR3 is TGCGCCAGCAGCTTGAGTTACAGGGGCACTGAAGCTTTCTTT. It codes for CASSLSYRGTEAFF.

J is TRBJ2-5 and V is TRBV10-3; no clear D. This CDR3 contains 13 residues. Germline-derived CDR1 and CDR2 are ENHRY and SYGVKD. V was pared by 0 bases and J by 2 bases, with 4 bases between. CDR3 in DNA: TGTGCCATCAGTGAGTCGCCTCAAGAGACCCAGTACTTC. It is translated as CAISESPQETQYF.

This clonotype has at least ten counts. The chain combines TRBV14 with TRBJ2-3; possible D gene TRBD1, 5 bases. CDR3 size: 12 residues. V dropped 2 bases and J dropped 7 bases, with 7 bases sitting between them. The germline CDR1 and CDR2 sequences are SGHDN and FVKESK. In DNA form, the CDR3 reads TGTGCCAGCAGCCAACAGGGTTATACGCAGTATTTT. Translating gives CASSQQGYTQYF.

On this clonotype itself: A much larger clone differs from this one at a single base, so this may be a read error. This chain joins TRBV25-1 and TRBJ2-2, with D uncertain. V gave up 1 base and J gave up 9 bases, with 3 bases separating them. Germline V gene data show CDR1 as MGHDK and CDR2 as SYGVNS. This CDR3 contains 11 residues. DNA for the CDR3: TGTGCCAGCAGTGAATTCCGGGAGCTGTTTTTT. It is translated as CASSEFRELFF.

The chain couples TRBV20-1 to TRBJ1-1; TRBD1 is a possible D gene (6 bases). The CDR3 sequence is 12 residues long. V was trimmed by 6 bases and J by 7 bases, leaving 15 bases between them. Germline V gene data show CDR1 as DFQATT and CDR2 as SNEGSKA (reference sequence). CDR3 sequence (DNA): TGCAGTGCAGCTAGCGCAGGGGTTGAAGCTTTCTTT. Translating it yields CSAASAGVEAFF.

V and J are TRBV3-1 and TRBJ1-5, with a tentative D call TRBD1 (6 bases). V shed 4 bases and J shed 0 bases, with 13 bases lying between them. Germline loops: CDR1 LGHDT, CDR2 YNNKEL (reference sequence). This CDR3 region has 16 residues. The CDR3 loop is CASSRGRGASNQPQHF. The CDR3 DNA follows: TGTGCCAGCAGCCGTGGGCGGGGGGCTAGCAATCAGCCCCAGCATTTT.

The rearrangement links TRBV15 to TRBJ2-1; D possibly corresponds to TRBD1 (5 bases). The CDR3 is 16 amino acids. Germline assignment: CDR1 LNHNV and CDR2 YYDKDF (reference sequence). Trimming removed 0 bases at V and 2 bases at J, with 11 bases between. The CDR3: CATSRDLQGTYNEQFF. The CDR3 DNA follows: TGTGCCACCAGCAGAGATCTCCAGGGCACCTACAATGAGCAGTTCTTC.

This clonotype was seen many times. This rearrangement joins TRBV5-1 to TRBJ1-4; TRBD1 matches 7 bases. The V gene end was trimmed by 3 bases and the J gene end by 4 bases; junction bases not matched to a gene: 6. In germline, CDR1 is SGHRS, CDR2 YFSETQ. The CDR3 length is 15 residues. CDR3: CASSWGQTVNEKLFF. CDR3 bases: TGCGCCAGCAGCTGGGGACAGACGGTTAATGAAAAACTGTTTTTT. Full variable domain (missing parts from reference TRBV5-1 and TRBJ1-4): KAGVTQTPRYLIKTRGQQVTLSCSPISGHRSVSWYQQTPGQGLQFLFEYFSETQRNKGNFPGRFSGRQFSNSRSEMNVSTLELGDSALYLCASSWGQTVNEKLFFGSGTQLSVL.

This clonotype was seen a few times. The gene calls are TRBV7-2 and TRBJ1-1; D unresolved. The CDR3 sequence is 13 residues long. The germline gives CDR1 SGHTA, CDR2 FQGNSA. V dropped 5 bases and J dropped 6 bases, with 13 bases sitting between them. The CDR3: CASSTSPGSEAFF. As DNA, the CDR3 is TGTGCCAGCAGCACATCGCCTGGGTCTGAAGCTTTCTTT.

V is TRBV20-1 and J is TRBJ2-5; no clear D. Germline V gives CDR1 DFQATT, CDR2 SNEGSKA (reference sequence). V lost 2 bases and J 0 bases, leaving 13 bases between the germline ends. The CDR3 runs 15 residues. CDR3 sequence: CSARSMTAYQETQYF. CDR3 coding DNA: TGCAGTGCTAGATCTATGACGGCTTACCAAGAGACCCAGTACTTC.

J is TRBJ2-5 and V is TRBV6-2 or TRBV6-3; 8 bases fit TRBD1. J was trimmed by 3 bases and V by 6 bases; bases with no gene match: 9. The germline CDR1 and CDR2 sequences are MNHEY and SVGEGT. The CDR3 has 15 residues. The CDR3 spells CASRRGQAPKETQYF. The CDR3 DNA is TGTGCCAGCAGACGGGGACAGGCCCCAAAAGAGACCCAGTACTTC.

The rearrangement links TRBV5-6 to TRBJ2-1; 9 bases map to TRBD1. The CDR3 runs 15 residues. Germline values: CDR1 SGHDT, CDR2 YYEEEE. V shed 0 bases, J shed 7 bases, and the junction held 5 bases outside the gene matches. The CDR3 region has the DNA TGTGCCAGCAGCTTGGGAGGACAGGGGAATAATGAGCAGTTCTTC. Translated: CASSLGGQGNNEQFF.

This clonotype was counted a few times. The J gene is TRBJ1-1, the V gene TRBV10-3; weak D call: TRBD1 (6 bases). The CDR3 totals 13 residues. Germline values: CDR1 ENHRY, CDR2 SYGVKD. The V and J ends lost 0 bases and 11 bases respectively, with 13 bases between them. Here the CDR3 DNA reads TGTGCCATCAGTGAGTCGAATGGGGGGCTGGCTTTCTTT. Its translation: CAISESNGGLAFF.

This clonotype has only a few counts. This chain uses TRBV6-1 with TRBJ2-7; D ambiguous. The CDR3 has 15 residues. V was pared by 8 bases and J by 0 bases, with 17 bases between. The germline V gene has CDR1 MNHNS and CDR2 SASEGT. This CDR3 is CASGPLRLSSYEQYF. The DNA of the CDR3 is TGTGCCAGCGGACCCCTAAGGCTGAGCTCCTACGAGCAGTACTTC.

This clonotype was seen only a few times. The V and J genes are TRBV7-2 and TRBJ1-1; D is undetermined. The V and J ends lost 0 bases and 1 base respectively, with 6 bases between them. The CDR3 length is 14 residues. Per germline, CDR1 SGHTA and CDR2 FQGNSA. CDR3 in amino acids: CASSLAVWNTEAFF. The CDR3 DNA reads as TGTGCCAGCAGCTTAGCGGTATGGAACACTGAAGCTTTCTTT.

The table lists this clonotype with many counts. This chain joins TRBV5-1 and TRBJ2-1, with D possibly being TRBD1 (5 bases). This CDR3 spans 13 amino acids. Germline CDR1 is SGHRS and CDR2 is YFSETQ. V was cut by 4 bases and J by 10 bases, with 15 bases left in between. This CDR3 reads CASSQVRGREQFF. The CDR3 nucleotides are TGCGCCAGCAGCCAGGTAAGGGGCCGAGAGCAGTTCTTC.

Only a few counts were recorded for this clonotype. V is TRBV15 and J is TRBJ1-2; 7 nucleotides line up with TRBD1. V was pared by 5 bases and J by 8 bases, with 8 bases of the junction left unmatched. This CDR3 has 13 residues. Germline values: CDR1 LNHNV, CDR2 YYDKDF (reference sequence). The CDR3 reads CATSPWDSGGYTF. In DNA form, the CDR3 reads TGTGCCACCAGCCCCTGGGACAGTGGGGGCTACACCTTC.

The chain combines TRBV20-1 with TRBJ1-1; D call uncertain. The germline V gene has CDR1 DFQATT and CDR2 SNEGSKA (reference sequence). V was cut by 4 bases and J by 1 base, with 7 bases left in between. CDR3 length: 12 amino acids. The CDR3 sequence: CSATRSNTEAFF. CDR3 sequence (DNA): TGCAGTGCTACCCGGTCGAACACTGAAGCTTTCTTT.

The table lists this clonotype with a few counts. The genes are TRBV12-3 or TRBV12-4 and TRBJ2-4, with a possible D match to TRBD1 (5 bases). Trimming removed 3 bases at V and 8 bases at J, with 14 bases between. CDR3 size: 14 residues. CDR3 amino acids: CASSFVQPTDIQYF. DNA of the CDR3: TGTGCCAGCAGTTTTGTCCAACCGACAGACATTCAGTACTTC.

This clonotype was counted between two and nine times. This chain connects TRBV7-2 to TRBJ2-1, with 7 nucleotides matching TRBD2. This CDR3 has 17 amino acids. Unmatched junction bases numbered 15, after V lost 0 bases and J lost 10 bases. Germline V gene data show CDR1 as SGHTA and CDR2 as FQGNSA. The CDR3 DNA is TGTGCCAGCAGCTTAGCGGTAGGCGGGAGCGGGGCGGAGGAGCAGTTCTTC. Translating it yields CASSLAVGGSGAEEQFF.

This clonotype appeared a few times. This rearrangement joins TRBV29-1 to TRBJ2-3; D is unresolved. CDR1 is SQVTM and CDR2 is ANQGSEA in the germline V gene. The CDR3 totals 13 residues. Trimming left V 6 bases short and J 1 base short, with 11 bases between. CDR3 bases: TGCAGCGTCGGGCCCTCGGGCACAGATACGCAGTATTTT. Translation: CSVGPSGTDTQYF.

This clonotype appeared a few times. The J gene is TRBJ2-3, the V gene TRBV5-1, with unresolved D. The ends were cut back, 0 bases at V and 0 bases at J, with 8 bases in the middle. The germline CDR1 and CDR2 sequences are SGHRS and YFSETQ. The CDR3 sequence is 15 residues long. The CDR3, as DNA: TGCGCCAGCAGCTTGGGGTCGCAAAGCACAGATACGCAGTATTTT. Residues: CASSLGSQSTDTQYF.

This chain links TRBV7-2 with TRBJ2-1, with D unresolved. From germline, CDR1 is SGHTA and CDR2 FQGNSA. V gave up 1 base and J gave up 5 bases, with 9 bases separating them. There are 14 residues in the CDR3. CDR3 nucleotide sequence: TGTGCCAGCAGCTTAGTATTGACTGACAATGAGCAGTTCTTC. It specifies CASSLVLTDNEQFF.

The CDR3 nucleotides read TGTGCCACCAGTGATTTGCGGCGGGGGGGCCTCAGTGAGCAGTTCTTC. Protein sequence: CATSDLRRGGLSEQFF. The chain couples TRBV24-1 to TRBJ2-1, with 9 positions matching TRBD2. This CDR3 spans 16 amino acids. Germline V gene data show CDR1 as KGHDR and CDR2 as SFDVKD. After removal of 0 bases from V and 9 bases from J, the junction contained 8 bases not matched to a gene.

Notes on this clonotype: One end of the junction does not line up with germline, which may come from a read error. DNA of the CDR3: TGTGCTAGCAGCTTAGTAAGGAGGACCCAGTACTTC. This sequence encodes CASSLVRRTQYF. The V call is TRBV7-7, the J call TRBJ2-5; D unresolved. The germline CDR1 and CDR2 sequences are SSHAT and FNYEAQ (reference sequence). The CDR3 contains 12 residues.

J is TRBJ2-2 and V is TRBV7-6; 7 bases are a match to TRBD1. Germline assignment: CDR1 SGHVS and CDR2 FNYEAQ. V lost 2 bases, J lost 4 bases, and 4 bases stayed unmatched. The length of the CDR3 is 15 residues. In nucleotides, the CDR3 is TGTGCCAGCAGCTTATCGGGACAGTCCACCGGGGAGCTGTTTTTT. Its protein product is CASSLSGQSTGELFF. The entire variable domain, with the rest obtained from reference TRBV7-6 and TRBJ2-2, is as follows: GAGVSQSPRYKVTKRGQDVALRCDPISGHVSLYWYRQALGQGPEFLTYFNYEAQQDKSGLPNDRFSAERPEGSISTLTIQRTEQRDSAMYRCASSLSGQSTGELFFGEGSRLTVL.